These T cell receptor beta chains were read from a single sample in a study of T cells in Graves' hyperthyroidism and ophthalmopathy. TCRdb analysed the multiplex PCR reads with MiXCR anew, one entry per CDR3 protein. The data contain 500,000 to 650,000 distinct CDR3 sequences, around 15% of them seen just once; the ten biggest clones take up roughly an eighth. Input material: blood. The source of these receptors is a woman between 50 and 59 years old with Graves' ophthalmopathy. Both conserved end residues are trimmed from each CDR3.

TRBV6-1	16	TRBJ2-3	ASSERAGWSTSTDTQY
TRBV29-1	11	TRBJ2-7	SVDGAGGYEQY
TRBV28	13	TRBJ1-5	ASSLGERGNQPQH
TRBV7-8	12	TRBJ1-1	ASSIVQGDTEAF
TRBV4-3	13	TRBJ1-2	ASSQDQEGSYGYT
TRBV6-1	13	TRBJ2-7	ASSEAPLAGGEQY
TRBV11-2	11	TRBJ2-1	ATRPSGRNEQF
TRBV11-2	11	TRBJ1-1	ASSLEAYTEAF
TRBV2	12	TRBJ2-2	ANKKMIGTGELF
TRBV7-8	13	TRBJ1-3	ASSLGLASGNTIY
TRBV29-1	12	TRBJ2-1	SVERPQTYNEQF
TRBV28	13	TRBJ2-7	ASSGGDRGFYEQY
TRBV28	14	TRBJ2-7	AISGTSGRAFYEQY
TRBV29-1	11	TRBJ2-1	SVVRGTYNEQF
TRBV28	13	TRBJ2-5	ASSGGISGRWTQY
TRBV2	10	TRBJ2-5	ASNGQQETQY
TRBV28	17	TRBJ2-5	ASSYPPSPEPDFQETQY
TRBV9	12	TRBJ2-7	ASSVVEGAGEQY
TRBV18	14	TRBJ1-5	ASSRDRGGWDQPQH
TRBV7-2	14	TRBJ2-1	ASSFSERGSYNEQF
TRBV28	13	TRBJ2-1	ASSFQWGRANEQF
TRBV9	12	TRBJ1-2	ASSVEGNYYGYT